This T cell receptor beta chain was sequenced for a study of T cell responses to AZD1222 COVID-19 vaccine. Here immunoSEQ multiplex PCR was the method, and the copy in TCRdb shows in-frame clones only, minus some. The sample has some 130,000 clones; nearly 90% are singletons. Study conclusions and caveats: Repertoire sampling happened only post peak T cell response. The number of AZD1222 recipients seropositive at baseline was only five to seven.

Of note for this clone: What it binds is not known.

The source material was peripheral blood, sampled 28 days after the second AZD1222 dose. This sequence originates from an adult who received the AZD1222 COVID-19 vaccine.

DNA for the CDR3: TGTGCCAGTAGTGCGGGGGTTGGTGAAAAACTGTTTTTT. It is translated as CASSAGVGEKLFF. The chain uses TRBV19 and TRBJ1-4, with D possibly matching TRBD1 (5 bases). The germline V and J ends were trimmed by 5 bases and 7 bases, with 11 bases remaining between them. The CDR3 is 13 amino acids. In germline, CDR1 is LNHDA, CDR2 SQIVND (reference sequence).